A single sample gave rise to the 15 T cell receptor beta chains below, sequenced in a study of blood T cell repertoires in COVID-19. Sequenced by immunoSEQ multiplex PCR; TCRdb stores in-frame clones only, minus some. The top ten hold roughly 3.9% of the sample, which has around 110,000 clones, around 83% seen once. The specimen sequenced was PBMCs or T cells enriched from blood (not recorded which). The receptors here all came from a woman in her 30s who had recovered from COVID-19.

The chain links TRBV29-1 to TRBJ2-3; TRBD2 might be the D (6 bases). Per the germline V gene, CDR1 is SQVTM and CDR2 is ANQGSEA. Deletions cut 8 bases from V and 6 bases from J, with 9 bases between. This CDR3 has 10 residues. The CDR3 spells CSLSGDTQYF. DNA for the CDR3: TGCAGCTTAAGCGGGGATACGCAGTATTTT.

The gene calls are TRBV7-9 and TRBJ1-4; D possibly corresponds to TRBD1 (6 bases). This CDR3 has 17 amino acids. The germline V gene encodes CDR1 SEHNR and CDR2 FQNEAQ (reference sequence). Trimming removed 6 bases at V and 5 bases at J, with 22 bases between. The CDR3 DNA follows: TGTGCCAGCAGTGTTCGACTAGCACAGGGAAAGAATGAAAAACTGTTTTTT. This gives the protein CASSVRLAQGKNEKLFF.

This clone has just a few counts. The chain combines TRBV1 with TRBJ2-7; the table's D call, TRBD2, was not checked against the DNA. TRBV1 is a listed pseudogene. The CDR3 sequence is 14 residues long. The CDR3 DNA follows: TGCACCAGCACCTCCGGGACTGGGCTTGGCGAGCAGTACTTC. It encodes CTSTSGTGLGEQYF.

This sequence joins TRBV3-1 (or the pseudogene TRBV3-2) and TRBJ1-5, with 9 nucleotides matching TRBD1. The CDR3 runs 15 residues. Germline assignment: CDR1 LGHDT and CDR2 YNNKEL (reference sequence). V lost 4 bases, J lost 7 bases, and 8 bases stayed unmatched. The CDR3 spells CASSPGTGQGQPQHF. CDR3 nucleotides: TGTGCCAGCAGCCCAGGGACAGGGCAGGGACAGCCCCAGCATTTT.

The V and J genes are TRBV7-9 and TRBJ2-3, with TRBD2 as a possible D gene (5 bases). There are 16 residues in the CDR3. V was cut by 6 bases and J by 2 bases, with 18 bases left in between. CDR1 and CDR2 (germline): SEHNR, FQNEAQ (reference sequence). The CDR3 loop reads CASSKEAGFLTDTQYF. The DNA of the CDR3 is TGTGCCAGCAGTAAGGAGGCGGGCTTCCTCACAGATACGCAGTATTTT.

In DNA form, the CDR3 reads TGTGCCAGCAGGGATCGACAGATAATTAATTCACCCCTCCACTTT. This codes for CASRDRQIINSPLHF. The chain combines TRBV2 with TRBJ1-6; D perhaps matches TRBD1 (5 bases). Germline V gene lookup returns CDR1 SNHLY and CDR2 FYNNEI. There are 15 residues in the CDR3. Trimming removed 6 bases at V and 6 bases at J, with 15 bases between.

This clone appeared a few times. The chain combines TRBV10-3 with TRBJ2-5, with a possible D match to TRBD1 (7 bases). The ends were cut back, 5 bases at V and 2 bases at J, with 15 bases in the middle. CDR1 is ENHRY, CDR2 SYGVKD, per germline. This CDR3 spans 15 amino acids. The CDR3 is CAISQGGGGQETQYF. In DNA form, the CDR3 reads TGTGCCATCAGTCAGGGGGGCGGAGGGCAAGAGACCCAGTACTTC.

V and J are TRBV9 and TRBJ2-1; TRBD1 might be the D (6 bases). The CDR3 has 12 amino acids. Between the trimmed V and J ends, which lost 0 bases and 8 bases, there was a span of 6 bases. In germline, CDR1 is SGDLS, CDR2 YYNGEE. As DNA, the CDR3 is TGTGCCAGCAGCGTAGACAGGGATGAGCAGTTCTTC. Encoded protein: CASSVDRDEQFF.

The CDR3 DNA reads as TGCGCCAGCACGACACAGGGCGGTAATGAAAAACTGTTTTTT. Its protein product is CASTTQGGNEKLFF. The rearrangement links TRBV5-1 to TRBJ1-4; tentative D call: TRBD1 (6 bases). This CDR3 has 14 amino acids. Germline CDR1 reads SGHRS; CDR2 reads YFSETQ. V was clipped by 6 bases and J by 4 bases, with 13 bases between them.

The V call is TRBV19, the J call TRBJ1-2; D remains unclear. Looked up from germline, CDR1 is LNHDA and CDR2 is SQIVND (reference sequence). The CDR3 is 11 residues long. V lost 5 bases, J lost 11 bases, and 12 bases lay in between. CDR3 DNA sequence: TGTGCCAGTAGTCGCTTGAGGAATTACACCTTC. Its translation: CASSRLRNYTF.

This chain connects TRBV28 to TRBJ2-1; 7 nucleotides align to TRBD2. V lost 6 bases to trimming and J lost 6 bases; unmatched junction nucleotides: 20. Germline lookup yields CDR1 MDHEN and CDR2 SYDVKM. The CDR3 has 18 residues. The CDR3 DNA reads TGTGCCAGCAGGGGGTTAATTGGACTAGTCGGTGTGGGCAATGAGCAGTTCTTC. Amino acid sequence: CASRGLIGLVGVGNEQFF.

The V and J genes are TRBV4-3 and TRBJ2-1; no reliable D call. Germline CDR1 LGHNA, CDR2 YSLEER. CDR3 length: 12 residues. Trimming took 0 bases from V and 10 from J, leaving 7 bases between them. CDR3: CASSQDHREQFF. The CDR3 DNA reads as TGCGCCAGCAGCCAAGATCATCGGGAGCAGTTCTTC.

V is TRBV6-4 and J is TRBJ2-3, with 11 bases fitting TRBD2. With 4 bases clipped from V and 5 bases from J, the junction kept 5 bases outside the gene matches. This CDR3 contains 15 residues. CDR1 is MRHNA, CDR2 SNTAGT, per germline. As DNA, the CDR3 is TGTGCCAGCAGTGGAGTAGCGGGAGGGAGAGATACGCAGTATTTT. Translated: CASSGVAGGRDTQYF.

J is TRBJ2-1 and V is TRBV20-1; D uncertain. Per the germline V gene, CDR1 is DFQATT and CDR2 is SNEGSKA (reference sequence). The CDR3 totals 11 residues. V shed 0 bases and J shed 9 bases, with 6 bases lying between them. CDR3 nucleotide sequence: TGCAGTGCTAGAGACCTCCCTGAGCAGTTCTTC. It specifies CSARDLPEQFF.

The rearrangement links TRBV7-2 to TRBJ2-1; no reliable D call. This CDR3 contains 12 residues. V lost 5 bases to trimming and J lost 6 bases, with 8 bases between them. Germline-derived CDR1 and CDR2 are SGHTA and FQGNSA. CDR3 sequence (DNA): TGTGCCAGCAGCCGGGTTTTCAATGAGCAGTTCTTC. Protein product: CASSRVFNEQFF.